This TCR beta chain originates from a study of vaccination and CD4 T cells after COVID-19. In the study overall: PCR on nasal swabs identified SARS-CoV-2 in convalescent patients, of whom some ten were mild and one severe.

On this clonotype: Its antigen remains unidentified.

As to treatment: approximately 10-day PBMC culture with coronavirus spike peptide pools or control peptides (ViraFEST assay). Oncomine TCR Beta short-read sequencing was applied to DNA from cultured CD4+ T cells. TCRdb passed the PCR reads through MiXCR, listing each CDR3 protein once. The data hold about 4,200 distinct CDR3 sequences, with roughly 20% observed a single time. The receptor was isolated from a human donor who had recovered from COVID-19. Sequencing input: CD4+ T cells from blood, cultured in vitro.

The CDR3 region has the DNA TGTGCCAGCAGCGTGGGGACAATCCGAAGTAATGAAAAACTGTTTTTT. Amino acids: CASSVGTIRSNEKLFF. The chain is built from TRBV7-9 and TRBJ1-4; tentative D call: TRBD1 (6 bases). This CDR3 has 16 residues. With 5 bases removed from V and 4 bases from J, the gap between germline ends came to 17 bases. Germline V gene lookup returns CDR1 SEHNR and CDR2 FQNEAQ (reference sequence).